This T cell receptor beta chain was recovered during a study of identical twins. TCRdb re-called the 5' RACE reads through MiXCR, storing one row per CDR3 protein. This repertoire shows nearly 900,000 distinct CDR3 sequences, around 12% found once; its top ten account for around 1.5%. This clonotype was recorded a few times. The germline V gene has CDR1 SQVTM and CDR2 ANQGSEA. V gave up 6 bases and J gave up 3 bases; unmatched junction bases: 20. The CDR3 contains 19 residues. The same sample was also used in a study of yellow fever vaccine responses in identical twins.

Input material: PBMCs. This chain links TRBV29-1 with TRBJ2-3; 11 bases align to TRBD1. This sequence originates from a woman between 18 and 29 years old in good health. CDR3 sequence reads: CSVSLDRGPEGGPTDTQYF. The CDR3 nucleotides read TGCAGCGTAAGCCTGGACAGGGGGCCTGAGGGAGGGCCGACAGATACGCAGTATTTT.